This passage covers 20 T cell receptor beta chains from one sample sequenced in a study of T cell changes during pregnancy in multiple sclerosis. The protocol was immunoSEQ multiplex PCR, while the TCRdb copy is restricted to in-frame clones and leaves out a portion. The sample includes some 87,000 clones, almost 95% seen only once; the top ten take about 2.7%. The sequencing used peripheral blood, collected in the first trimester of pregnancy. All receptors come from a female donor with multiple sclerosis, enrolled in a pregnancy study.

The gene calls are TRBV30 and TRBJ2-1; 10 positions agree with TRBD2. Trimming removed 7 bases from V and 3 bases from J; junction bases left unmatched: 6. CDR3 size: 14 residues. Germline V gene lookup returns CDR1 GTSNPN and CDR2 SVGIG (reference sequence). Written as DNA, the CDR3 is TGTGCCTACCGGACTAGCGGAAACTACAATGAGCAGTTCTTC. Amino acid sequence: CAYRTSGNYNEQFF. Combining the CDR3 with reference TRBV30 and TRBJ2-1 gives the whole variable domain SQTIHQWPATLVQPVGSPLSLECTVEGTSNPNLYWYRQAAGRGLQLLFYSVGIGQISSEVPQNLSASRPQDRQFILSSKKLLLSDSGFYLCAYRTSGNYNEQFFGPGTRLTVL.

This CDR3 is CAISVVGGTEAFF. DNA of the CDR3: TGTGCCATCAGTGTAGTGGGGGGCACTGAAGCTTTCTTT. The chain is built from TRBV10-3 and TRBJ1-1; possible D gene TRBD1, 5 bases. The V end was cut by 4 bases, the J end by 4 bases, with 10 bases between. The germline CDR1 and CDR2 sequences are ENHRY and SYGVKD. This CDR3 spans 13 amino acids.

The chain is built from TRBV5-4 and TRBJ1-1; TRBD1 matches at 9 bases. The CDR3 is made up of 13 amino acids. The junction had 6 bases not matched to a gene; V was cut back by 7 bases and J by 5 bases. Germline CDR1 reads SGHNT; CDR2 reads YYREEE (reference sequence). Written as DNA, the CDR3 is TGTGCCAGCGGGTTGACAGGGGGGACTGAAGCTTTCTTT. Encoded protein: CASGLTGGTEAFF.

The gene calls are TRBV28 and TRBJ1-2; 9 bases align to TRBD1. V lost 2 bases to trimming and J lost 7 bases; unmatched junction nucleotides: 11. The CDR3 loop spans 16 amino acids. In germline, CDR1 is MDHEN, CDR2 SYDVKM. The CDR3 loop is CASSLGGQGLFSGYTF. The CDR3 DNA reads as TGTGCCAGCAGTTTAGGGGGACAGGGTCTATTCAGTGGCTACACCTTC.

The chain is built from TRBV28 and TRBJ2-3, with a weak D call TRBD2 (6 bases). The CDR3 spans 15 residues. Germline assignment: CDR1 MDHEN and CDR2 SYDVKM. V lost 4 bases and J 0 bases, leaving 11 bases between the germline ends. The CDR3 DNA reads as TGTGCCAGCAGTTCAGGGACTGCTAGCACAGATACGCAGTATTTT. It specifies CASSSGTASTDTQYF.

The V call is TRBV29-1, the J call TRBJ2-3; the match to TRBD2 covers 8 bases. Germline values: CDR1 SQVTM, CDR2 ANQGSEA. The length of the CDR3 is 14 residues. Losses at the gene ends were 5 bases for V and 6 bases for J; bases not matched to a gene: 10. The CDR3 loop is CSVLMAGGGDTQYF. CDR3 nucleotides: TGCAGCGTTTTGATGGCGGGGGGCGGCGATACGCAGTATTTT.

This clone was picked up one time. This chain links TRBV29-1 with TRBJ2-1; D is unclear. CDR1 and CDR2 from the germline V gene are SQVTM and ANQGSEA. The length of the CDR3 is 15 residues. Trimming removed 2 bases from V and 5 bases from J, with 16 bases in between. Here the CDR3 reads CSVESLGSLNNEQFF. The DNA for the CDR3 is TGCAGCGTTGAATCTCTCGGCTCACTAAACAATGAGCAGTTCTTC.

The chain couples TRBV5-5 to TRBJ2-1; 9 bases fit TRBD1. Germline V lookup: CDR1 SGHKS, CDR2 YYEKEE (reference sequence). After removal of 0 bases from V and 6 bases from J, the junction contained 1 base not matched to a gene. This CDR3 has 14 residues. This chain's CDR3 is CASSLGDRANEQFF. The CDR3 DNA reads as TGTGCCAGCAGCTTGGGGGACAGGGCCAATGAGCAGTTCTTC.

The chain joins TRBV5-4 to TRBJ1-1, with D possibly being TRBD1 (6 bases). The CDR3 contains 14 residues. Deletions cut 0 bases from V and 2 bases from J, with 8 bases between. CDR1 is SGHNT, CDR2 YYREEE, per germline (reference sequence). Here the CDR3 reads CASSLVGGNTEAFF. As DNA, the CDR3 is TGTGCCAGCAGCTTGGTAGGGGGTAACACTGAAGCTTTCTTT.

The J gene is TRBJ2-1, the V gene TRBV7-9; D gene uncertain. Germline V lookup: CDR1 SEHNR, CDR2 FQNEAQ (reference sequence). The CDR3 covers 15 residues. The ends were cut back, 5 bases at V and 9 bases at J, with 20 bases in the middle. CDR3 sequence reads: CASSLFVVQIGEQFF. The CDR3 DNA sequence: TGTGCCAGCAGCCTTTTCGTGGTACAAATTGGTGAGCAGTTCTTC.

The J gene is TRBJ1-2, the V gene TRBV19; TRBD1 matches 8 bases. CDR1 is LNHDA, CDR2 SQIVND, per germline (reference sequence). This CDR3 contains 12 residues. V shed 4 bases and J 6 bases; nucleotides not matched to a gene: 1. DNA of the CDR3: TGTGCCAGTAGTAGGACAGGGAATGGCTACACCTTC. Translated: CASSRTGNGYTF.

This clone was recorded once. This sequence joins TRBV6-5 and TRBJ1-5; D is ambiguous. V was shortened by 2 bases and J by 4 bases, with 6 bases between the two germline ends. This CDR3 comprises 13 residues. Germline V gene sequence: CDR1 MNHEY, CDR2 SVGAGI. The CDR3 spells CASSYGINQPQHF. CDR3 sequence (DNA): TGTGCCAGCAGTTACGGCATAAATCAGCCCCAGCATTTT.

The V gene is TRBV5-1, the J gene TRBJ2-3; the D gene is possibly TRBD2 (5 bases). Germline-derived CDR1 and CDR2 are SGHRS and YFSETQ. This CDR3 contains 12 residues. With 4 bases removed from V and 5 bases from J, the gap between germline ends came to 8 bases. The CDR3 DNA follows: TGCGCCAGCAGCCCCCGGGGAGATACGCAGTATTTT. It specifies CASSPRGDTQYF.

CDR3 region: CASSSPLREGISDTQYF. CDR3 coding DNA: TGTGCCAGCAGCTCACCCCTACGGGAGGGGATTTCAGATACGCAGTATTTT. This rearrangement joins TRBV7-9 to TRBJ2-3; 8 bases line up with TRBD2. The CDR3 contains 17 residues. V shed 4 bases, J shed 4 bases, and the junction held 13 bases outside the gene matches. CDR1 and CDR2 (germline): SEHNR, FQNEAQ (reference sequence).

The CDR3 spells CASSYFAGGDETQYF. As DNA, the CDR3 is TGTGCCAGCAGTTACTTTGCGGGAGGAGATGAGACCCAGTACTTC. The chain uses TRBV6-6 and TRBJ2-5; 8 bases line up with TRBD2. CDR3 length: 15 amino acids. In germline, CDR1 is MNHNY, CDR2 SVGAGI (reference sequence). After removal of 1 base from V and 5 bases from J, the junction contained 6 bases not matched to a gene.

This sequence joins TRBV18 and TRBJ1-1; 7 bases map to TRBD1. V shed 5 bases, J shed 4 bases, and the junction held 10 bases outside the gene matches. The CDR3 totals 15 residues. Germline V lookup: CDR1 KGHSH, CDR2 LQKENI. The CDR3 protein is CASSTRQGMGTEAFF. CDR3 sequence (DNA): TGTGCCAGCTCAACACGACAGGGAATGGGCACTGAAGCTTTCTTT.

V gene TRBV4-3 combines with J gene TRBJ2-2; 8 nucleotides line up with TRBD1. This CDR3 contains 16 residues. Germline-derived CDR1 and CDR2 are LGHNA and YSLEER. V lost 4 bases to trimming and J lost 5 bases; unmatched junction nucleotides: 9. The CDR3 nucleotides read TGCGCCAGCAGCCCCTTCAGGGGGCTGGATACCGGGGAGCTGTTTTTT. As protein: CASSPFRGLDTGELFF.

The chain employs TRBV7-9 and TRBJ2-2, with 7 bases matching TRBD2. The V and J ends lost 6 bases and 5 bases, in that order; junction bases with no gene match: 9. Germline loops: CDR1 SEHNR, CDR2 FQNEAQ (reference sequence). The CDR3 loop spans 15 amino acids. CDR3 sequence (DNA): TGTGCCAGCAGTCTAGCGGAGTGGGGGACCGGGGAGCTGTTTTTT. It yields the protein CASSLAEWGTGELFF.

The chain uses TRBV19 and TRBJ2-2, with TRBD2 matching over 9 bases. J lost 6 bases, V lost 5 bases, and 4 bases had no gene match. Germline values: CDR1 LNHDA, CDR2 SQIVND (reference sequence). The CDR3 runs 14 residues. For the CDR3, the DNA is TGTGCCAGTAGTGCGGGGACTAGCCCCGGGGAGCTGTTTTTT. It encodes CASSAGTSPGELFF.

This rearrangement joins TRBV7-8 to TRBJ1-2; 9 bases map to TRBD1. The germline CDR1 and CDR2 sequences are SGHVS and FQNEAQ. This CDR3 is 15 amino acids long. V was clipped by 5 bases and J by 4 bases; unmatched bases: 8. The CDR3 DNA is TGTGCCAGCAGCCCCCCCGGGACAGGGTTCTATGGCTACACCTTC. This sequence encodes CASSPPGTGFYGYTF. Using reference TRBV7-8 and TRBJ1-2 for the parts outside the CDR3, the full variable domain is GAGVSQSPRYKVAKRGQDVALRCDPISGHVSLFWYQQALGQGPEFLTYFQNEAQLDKSGLPSDRFFAERPEGSVSTLKIQRTQQEDSAVYLCASSPPGTGFYGYTFGSGTRLTVV.